The next 18 T cell receptor beta chains were all read from a single sample in a study of T-cell reconstitution after alpha-beta-depleted transplantation in children. TCRbeta library preparation incorporated unique molecular identifiers. TCRdb ran MiXCR on the PCR reads and lists one entry per CDR3 protein. Seen here are about 460,000 distinct CDR3 sequences, around an eighth observed once, and the top ten hold under 7%. Sample: PBMCs from the stem cell graft donor, taken from the stem cell graft. These TCRs come from a human donor who donated a stem cell graft to a child with combined immunodeficiency.

This clonotype was recorded many times. This chain uses TRBV20-1 with TRBJ2-1; tentatively, D is TRBD1 (5 bases). CDR3 length: 14 amino acids. The germline V and J ends were trimmed by 3 bases and 10 bases, with 19 bases remaining between them. Germline assignment: CDR1 DFQATT and CDR2 SNEGSKA (reference sequence). In DNA, the CDR3 is TGCAGTGCTAGTAGACAGCTCACAGTCGGGGAGCAGTTCTTC. Its protein product is CSASRQLTVGEQFF.

V and J are TRBV12-3 or TRBV12-4 and TRBJ2-1, with D perhaps matching TRBD2 (6 bases). V dropped 3 bases and J dropped 1 base, with 16 bases sitting between them. The CDR3 contains 17 residues. Written as DNA, the CDR3 is TGTGCCAGCAGTTTGGATAACGGAGGAGGGTCCTACAATGAGCAGTTCTTC. Its protein product is CASSLDNGGGSYNEQFF.

The chain recombines TRBV14 with TRBJ2-1; D not certain. CDR3 size: 12 residues. The germline V and J ends were trimmed by 8 bases and 7 bases, with 12 bases remaining between them. Germline V gene data show CDR1 as SGHDN and CDR2 as FVKESK. CDR3 in amino acids: CASGWVLNEQFF. CDR3 sequence (DNA): TGTGCCAGCGGTTGGGTTCTAAATGAGCAGTTCTTC.

In the case of this clonotype: This CDR3 is missing its conserved last phenylalanine or tryptophan, likely due to a read error. The chain combines TRBV4-3 with TRBJ2-7; possible D gene TRBD1, 6 bases. There are 16 residues in the CDR3. V was trimmed by 4 bases and J by 5 bases, leaving 21 bases between them. Per the germline V gene, CDR1 is LGHNA and CDR2 is YSLEER. This chain's CDR3 is CASSPGGGRGYHEQYS. Written as DNA, the CDR3 is TGCGCCAGCAGCCCCGGAGGAGGCAGGGGCTACCACGAGCAGTACTCC.

The chain is built from TRBV7-6 and TRBJ2-1, with TRBD1 identical over 7 bases. Per germline, CDR1 SGHVS and CDR2 FNYEAQ. The length of the CDR3 is 15 residues. The J segment lost 3 bases and the V segment lost 1 base, leaving 3 bases of the junction unmatched. This CDR3 is CASSLDRGNYNEQFF. CDR3 sequence (DNA): TGTGCCAGCAGCTTAGACAGGGGCAACTACAATGAGCAGTTCTTC. The entire variable domain, with the rest obtained from reference TRBV7-6 and TRBJ2-1, is as follows: GAGVSQSPRYKVTKRGQDVALRCDPISGHVSLYWYRQALGQGPEFLTYFNYEAQQDKSGLPNDRFSAERPEGSISTLTIQRTEQRDSAMYRCASSLDRGNYNEQFFGPGTRLTVL.

Many counts were recorded for this clonotype. The chain joins TRBV11-2 to TRBJ2-5; 9 nucleotides line up with TRBD1. Germline V gene sequence: CDR1 SGHAT, CDR2 FQNNGV. The CDR3 runs to 16 residues. The trim removed 6 bases at V and 3 bases at J, leaving 11 bases unmatched. CDR3 residues: CASRAVFGQGKETQYF. CDR3 DNA sequence: TGTGCCAGCAGGGCCGTTTTTGGACAGGGGAAAGAGACCCAGTACTTC.

The V call is TRBV11-1, the J call TRBJ2-5, with TRBD2 matching 11 bases. The V segment lost 2 bases and the J segment 4 bases; nucleotides outside the gene matches: 3. This CDR3 spans 15 amino acids. Germline V gene sequence: CDR1 SGHAT, CDR2 FQDESV (reference sequence). The CDR3 is CASSLRTSGGETQYF. The CDR3 coding sequence is TGTGCCAGCAGCTTACGTACTAGCGGGGGAGAGACCCAGTACTTC.

The J gene is TRBJ2-5, the V gene TRBV20-1; maybe TRBD2 (6 bases). Germline assignment: CDR1 DFQATT and CDR2 SNEGSKA (reference sequence). The CDR3 is made up of 16 amino acids. V shed 5 bases and J shed 3 bases, with 22 bases lying between them. As DNA, the CDR3 is TGCAGTGCTCCAATCGTTCCTTTGACGGGAGAAGAGACCCAGTACTTC. Translating gives CSAPIVPLTGEETQYF.

In this sample, this clonotype turned up many times. V usage is TRBV28 and J usage is TRBJ1-2; 8 positions agree with TRBD1. V gave up 8 bases and J gave up 3 bases; unmatched junction bases: 14. Germline loops: CDR1 MDHEN, CDR2 SYDVKM. This CDR3 has 16 residues. The CDR3 DNA follows: TGTGCCAGCCAGGGACAGGAAGGTGGATACTACTATGGCTACACCTTC. Translating it yields CASQGQEGGYYYGYTF.

This clonotype was picked up a small number of times. The gene calls are TRBV15 and TRBJ2-1; D is possibly TRBD1 (6 bases). This CDR3 region has 15 residues. CDR1 is LNHNV and CDR2 is YYDKDF in the germline V gene (reference sequence). V was pared by 0 bases and J by 6 bases, with 12 bases between. DNA of the CDR3: TGTGCCACCAGCAGAGATGGGGGCGCTGGCAATGAGCAGTTCTTC. Its protein product is CATSRDGGAGNEQFF.

This clonotype came up a few times. The chain carries TRBV7-8 and TRBJ2-7, with D perhaps given as TRBD1 or TRBD2 (5 bases each). There are 15 residues in the CDR3. Between the trimmed V and J ends, which lost 3 bases and 0 bases, there was a span of 12 bases. Germline V CDR1 and CDR2: SGHVS, FQNEAQ. This CDR3 is CASSFRERTSYEQYF. For the CDR3, the DNA is TGTGCCAGCAGCTTCAGGGAGCGGACCTCCTACGAGCAGTACTTC.

This clonotype was observed a few times. The chain combines TRBV5-1 with TRBJ2-1; 10 bases map to TRBD2. V lost 4 bases to trimming and J lost 4 bases; unmatched junction nucleotides: 5. CDR3 length: 15 residues. Looked up from germline, CDR1 is SGHRS and CDR2 is YFSETQ. Written as DNA, the CDR3 is TGCGCCAGCAGCCACGGACTAGCGGCGTACAATGAGCAGTTCTTC. This gives the protein CASSHGLAAYNEQFF.

This clonotype was seen a handful of times. The chain joins TRBV21-1 to TRBJ2-4. TRBV21-1 is described as a pseudogene. The CDR3 consists of 16 residues. DNA of the CDR3: TGTGCCAGCAGTAAACGCAGGGTCCTAGCCAAAAACATTCAGTACTTC. Amino acids: CASSKRRVLAKNIQYF.

The rearrangement joins TRBV29-1 to TRBJ2-3, with D perhaps TRBD1 (6 bases). Between the trimmed V and J ends, which lost 4 bases and 4 bases, there was a span of 24 bases. Per the germline V gene, CDR1 is SQVTM and CDR2 is ANQGSEA. The CDR3 spans 17 residues. The CDR3 DNA is TGCAGCGTTGGAAGGGGGTACCCCTCGGGTGGGGCAGATACGCAGTATTTT. Translated: CSVGRGYPSGGADTQYF.

This clonotype has more than one count but fewer than ten. The V gene is TRBV29-1, the J gene TRBJ2-3; 9 bases are a match to TRBD1. V gave up 5 bases and J gave up 3 bases; unmatched junction bases: 6. The CDR3 has 14 residues. Germline V lookup: CDR1 SQVTM, CDR2 ANQGSEA. Written as DNA, the CDR3 is TGCAGCGTTCAGGACAGGGGAGTAACAGATACGCAGTATTTT. Residues: CSVQDRGVTDTQYF.

Note on this clonotype: Its ends do not fully match the called genes, so a read error is possible. The chain combines TRBV9 with TRBJ2-3; unclear D gene. Per the germline V gene, CDR1 is SGDLS and CDR2 is YYNGEE. The CDR3 runs to 13 residues. The CDR3 coding sequence is TGTGCCAACAGCGTAGAAGCGAGAAATACGCAGTATTTT. Amino acids: CANSVEARNTQYF.

This clonotype was seen only a few times. The rearrangement uses TRBV29-1 and TRBJ2-3; D perhaps matches TRBD1 (6 bases). With 7 bases removed from V and 2 bases from J, the gap between germline ends came to 13 bases. The CDR3 runs 13 residues. Germline CDR1 and CDR2: SQVTM and ANQGSEA. As DNA, the CDR3 is TGCAGCGCCCCTGGGGGCTACACAGATACGCAGTATTTT. As protein: CSAPGGYTDTQYF.

This clonotype was detected many times. This sequence joins TRBV15 and TRBJ2-5; D gene uncertain. CDR3 size: 13 residues. Germline CDR1 is LNHNV and CDR2 is YYDKDF (reference sequence). Trimming pared 5 bases from V and 2 bases from J, leaving 9 bases between. CDR3 sequence: CATSWRLQETQYF. The CDR3 DNA is TGTGCCACCAGCTGGCGGTTACAAGAGACCCAGTACTTC.